These 11 T cell receptor beta chains share one sample of origin, sequenced in a study of blood T cell repertoires in COVID-19. Some clones are missing from TCRdb's copy, which holds only in-frame ones; the method was immunoSEQ multiplex PCR. This sample yields fewer than 450,000 clones, of which almost 90% are seen a single time; 5.5% to 7.5% belongs to the top ten. Sequenced material: peripheral blood. These receptor sequences come from a woman in her sixties or seventies with COVID-19, enrolled during active disease.

The genes are TRBV7-3 and TRBJ2-3; 8 bases align to TRBD2. CDR3 length equals 14 residues. V lost 2 bases, J lost 6 bases, and 4 bases stayed unmatched. Germline CDR1 SGHTA, CDR2 FQGTGA. CDR3 DNA: TGTGCCAGCAGCTTAGCGGGGGGCCTTGATACGCAGTATTTT. As protein: CASSLAGGLDTQYF.

CDR3 amino acids: CASSRVAGTEAFF. The CDR3 nucleotides are TGTGCCAGCAGCAGGGTCGCGGGGACTGAAGCTTTCTTT. The rearrangement uses TRBV9 and TRBJ1-1; D is ambiguous. The CDR3 consists of 13 residues. Germline CDR1 and CDR2: SGDLS and YYNGEE. V lost 4 bases and J lost 5, with 12 bases in between.

The CDR3 region has the DNA TGTGCCAGCAGTTACGGCGGTTCCGGGGCCAACGTCCTGACTTTC. Amino acid sequence: CASSYGGSGANVLTF. The rearrangement uses TRBV6-5 and TRBJ2-6; no definite D call. This CDR3 is built from 15 residues. Trimming stripped 2 bases from V and 4 bases from J, with 9 bases between. Germline V CDR1 and CDR2: MNHEY, SVGAGI.

The chain employs TRBV28 and TRBJ1-6, with TRBD1 as a possible D gene (6 bases). Germline values: CDR1 MDHEN, CDR2 SYDVKM. V lost 3 bases and J 7 bases, leaving 16 bases between the germline ends. This CDR3 spans 16 amino acids. This chain's CDR3 is CASSLVTDRHNSPLHF. CDR3 bases: TGTGCCAGCAGTTTGGTGACCGACAGGCACAATTCACCCCTCCACTTT.

V usage is TRBV11-2 and J usage is TRBJ2-7; D is perhaps TRBD2 (7 bases). V dropped 5 bases and J dropped 0 bases, with 14 bases sitting between them. Looked up from germline, CDR1 is SGHAT and CDR2 is FQNNGV. This CDR3 comprises 15 residues. The CDR3 nucleotides read TGTGCCAGCAGCCAATTGGGGGGGCACTCCTACGAGCAGTACTTC. Protein sequence: CASSQLGGHSYEQYF.

The chain combines TRBV30 with TRBJ1-1; D is unresolved. The CDR3 covers 12 residues. V lost 4 bases and J 4 bases, leaving 10 bases between the germline ends. Germline CDR1 is GTSNPN and CDR2 is SVGIG (reference sequence). The CDR3 protein is CAWNPAGTEAFF. In DNA, the CDR3 is TGTGCCTGGAATCCGGCGGGCACTGAAGCTTTCTTT.

The V and J genes are TRBV18 and TRBJ1-1, with D tentatively TRBD1 (5 bases). The CDR3 totals 15 residues. The V end was cut by 0 bases, the J end by 5 bases, with 13 bases between. Looked up from germline, CDR1 is KGHSH and CDR2 is LQKENI. The CDR3 DNA sequence: TGTGCCAGCTCACCACCCACGGGGGTCGGTACTGAAGCTTTCTTT. It codes for CASSPPTGVGTEAFF.

V is TRBV5-4 and J is TRBJ2-7; 8 nucleotides align to TRBD1. V lost 0 bases to trimming and J lost 7 bases; unmatched junction nucleotides: 3. The germline gives CDR1 SGHNT, CDR2 YYREEE (reference sequence). The CDR3 length is 13 residues. Here the CDR3 DNA reads TGTGCCAGCAGCTTGGGGACAGGGCGGGAGCAGTACTTC. Its protein product is CASSLGTGREQYF.

The rearrangement links TRBV5-1 to TRBJ2-1; no clear D. The V gene lost 4 bases and the J gene lost 2 bases, with 13 bases spanning the gap. Per the germline V gene, CDR1 is SGHRS and CDR2 is YFSETQ. This CDR3 contains 15 residues. DNA for the CDR3: TGCGCCAGCAGCGTGGTCCCGGAGCCCTACAATGAGCAGTTCTTC. Protein product: CASSVVPEPYNEQFF.

The table lists this clone with a count of one. The chain links TRBV7-9 to TRBJ1-1; D possibly corresponds to TRBD1 (6 bases). The ends were cut back, 3 bases at V and 4 bases at J, with 18 bases in the middle. The CDR3 contains 16 residues. Germline CDR1 SEHNR, CDR2 FQNEAQ (reference sequence). This CDR3 reads CASSLAEGRGSTEAFF. The CDR3 DNA reads as TGTGCCAGCAGCTTGGCAGAAGGCAGGGGTAGCACTGAAGCTTTCTTT. Drawing the rest from reference TRBV7-9 and TRBJ1-1, the complete variable domain is DTGVSQNPRHKITKRGQNVTFRCDPISEHNRLYWYRQTLGQGPEFLTYFQNEAQLEKSRLLSDRFSAERPKGSFSTLEIQRTEQGDSAMYLCASSLAEGRGSTEAFFGQGTRLTVV.

This clone was seen a handful of times. The rearrangement links TRBV3-1 (or the pseudogene TRBV3-2) to TRBJ1-2, with 8 bases fitting TRBD1. Germline values: CDR1 LGHDT, CDR2 YNNKEL (reference sequence). This CDR3 comprises 14 residues. The trim removed 0 bases at V and 9 bases at J, leaving 6 bases unmatched. CDR3 amino acids: CASSQDTWTGSYTF. The CDR3 DNA sequence: TGTGCCAGCAGCCAAGACACCTGGACAGGGAGCTACACCTTC.